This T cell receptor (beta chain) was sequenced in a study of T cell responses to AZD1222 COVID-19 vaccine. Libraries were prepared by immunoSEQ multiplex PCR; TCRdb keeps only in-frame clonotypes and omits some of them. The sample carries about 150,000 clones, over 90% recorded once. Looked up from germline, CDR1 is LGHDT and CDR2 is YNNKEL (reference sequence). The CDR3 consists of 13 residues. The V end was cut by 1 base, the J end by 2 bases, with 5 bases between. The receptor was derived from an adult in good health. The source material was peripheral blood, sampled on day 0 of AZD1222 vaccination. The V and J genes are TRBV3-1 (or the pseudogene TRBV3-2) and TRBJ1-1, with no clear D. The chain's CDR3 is CASSQARNTEAFF. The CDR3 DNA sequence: TGTGCCAGCAGCCAAGCGCGCAACACTGAAGCTTTCTTT.